Listed here are 21 T cell receptor beta chains from one sample, sequenced in a study of T cell responses to AZD1222 COVID-19 vaccine. The data were produced by immunoSEQ multiplex PCR, yet TCRdb's version contains in-frame clones alone and is incomplete. The sample shows tens of thousands of clones, 80% to 90% of them seen only once. Sequencing was performed on peripheral blood, taken on day 0 of AZD1222 vaccination. The receptors originated from an adult in good health.

This chain joins TRBV11-2 and TRBJ1-1; 11 nucleotides line up with TRBD1. CDR3 length: 15 residues. Trimming at V came to 5 bases and at J to 4 bases, leaving 6 bases not matched to a gene. Germline loops: CDR1 SGHAT, CDR2 FQNNGV. CDR3 region: CASSLGQGVGTEAFF. CDR3 nucleotides: TGTGCCAGCAGCCTGGGACAGGGGGTCGGCACTGAAGCTTTCTTT.

This chain connects TRBV12-5 to TRBJ1-5, with 7 bases lining up with TRBD1. The CDR3 is made up of 15 amino acids. V dropped 1 base and J dropped 2; count of bases not matched to a gene: 2. CDR1 is LGHNT, CDR2 FRNRAP, per germline. The CDR3 DNA sequence: TGTGCTAGTGGTTTGGGAACAGGGGGCAATCAGCCCCAGCATTTT. Protein product: CASGLGTGGNQPQHF.

This sequence joins TRBV5-1 and TRBJ2-1; 7 bases fit TRBD1. Per the germline V gene, CDR1 is SGHRS and CDR2 is YFSETQ. The CDR3 contains 17 residues. V dropped 4 bases and J dropped 2; count of bases not matched to a gene: 12. The CDR3 reads CASSRTGRTSAYNEQFF. In nucleotides, the CDR3 is TGCGCCAGCAGCCGGACAGGCCGAACTTCCGCCTACAATGAGCAGTTCTTC.

This chain uses TRBV11-2 with TRBJ2-2; 7 nucleotides align to TRBD2. CDR3 length: 15 amino acids. V trimming: 3 bases; J trimming: 6 bases; junction bases outside the gene matches: 7. CDR1 and CDR2 (germline): SGHAT, FQNNGV. CDR3: CASSFWRESAGELFF. CDR3 DNA sequence: TGTGCCAGCAGCTTTTGGCGGGAGTCGGCCGGGGAGCTGTTTTTT.

The chain couples TRBV9 to TRBJ2-4; TRBD2 matches at 8 bases. Germline V gene sequence: CDR1 SGDLS, CDR2 YYNGEE. After removal of 4 bases from V and 6 bases from J, the junction contained 12 bases not matched to a gene. CDR3 length equals 16 residues. CDR3: CASSPVPGGKGNIQYF. DNA of the CDR3: TGTGCCAGCAGCCCTGTTCCGGGGGGGAAGGGAAACATTCAGTACTTC.

This sequence joins TRBV27 and TRBJ2-7, with TRBD2 matching 9 bases. The CDR3 sequence is 15 residues long. Trimming at V came to 5 bases and at J to 0 bases, leaving 5 bases not matched to a gene. The germline CDR1 and CDR2 sequences are MNHEY and SMNVEV (reference sequence). The CDR3, as DNA: TGTGCCAGCAGTACAAGTAGCGGGAGCTCCTACGAGCAGTACTTC. Encoded protein: CASSTSSGSSYEQYF.

The chain has TRBV7-2 and TRBJ2-7, with TRBD2 as a possible D gene (7 bases). V lost 6 bases and J lost 4, with 10 bases in between. This CDR3 comprises 12 residues. CDR1 SGHTA and CDR2 FQGNSA come from the germline V gene. CDR3: CASRGGGYEQYF. The CDR3 DNA sequence: TGTGCCAGCAGGGGAGGGGGGTACGAGCAGTACTTC. The whole variable domain, remainder taken from reference TRBV7-2 and TRBJ2-7, is GAGVSQSPSNKVTEKGKDVELRCDPISGHTALYWYRQSLGQGLEFLIYFQGNSAPDKSGLPSDRFSAERTGGSVSTLTIQRTQQEDSAVYLCASRGGGYEQYFGPGTRLTVT.

V and J are TRBV4-3 and TRBJ1-6; D ambiguous. Between the trimmed V and J ends, which lost 2 bases and 0 bases, there was a span of 14 bases. Germline CDR1 is LGHNA and CDR2 is YSLEER. This CDR3 is 18 amino acids long. CDR3 coding DNA: TGCGCCAGCAGCCAATATCGGGCCGTAAGCTCCTATAATTCACCCCTCCACTTT. Translation: CASSQYRAVSSYNSPLHF.

This chain connects TRBV9 to TRBJ1-4, with D perhaps matching TRBD1 (6 bases). Germline V lookup: CDR1 SGDLS, CDR2 YYNGEE. The CDR3 runs 15 residues. V was clipped by 2 bases and J by 0 bases, with 8 bases between them. The CDR3 region is CASSVRGATNEKLFF. CDR3 nucleotides: TGTGCCAGCAGCGTCAGGGGTGCAACTAATGAAAAACTGTTTTTT.

J is TRBJ1-3 and V is TRBV5-1, with D unresolved. There are 16 residues in the CDR3. V dropped 0 bases and J dropped 8 bases, with 18 bases sitting between them. Per germline, CDR1 SGHRS and CDR2 YFSETQ. The CDR3 loop reads CASSLDSTGPGDTIYF. CDR3 in DNA: TGCGCCAGCAGCTTGGATTCTACGGGTCCTGGGGACACCATATATTTT. Complete variable domain (other parts from reference TRBV5-1 and TRBJ1-3): KAGVTQTPRYLIKTRGQQVTLSCSPISGHRSVSWYQQTPGQGLQFLFEYFSETQRNKGNFPGRFSGRQFSNSRSEMNVSTLELGDSALYLCASSLDSTGPGDTIYFGEGSWLTVV.

This clone has more than one count but fewer than ten. The chain carries TRBV19 and TRBJ2-5, with D perhaps TRBD1 (5 bases). Germline values: CDR1 LNHDA, CDR2 SQIVND (reference sequence). The ends were cut back, 5 bases at V and 1 base at J, with 14 bases in the middle. The length of the CDR3 is 15 residues. This chain's CDR3 is CASSQFRQSQETQYF. Here the CDR3 DNA reads TGTGCCAGTAGTCAATTCCGACAGTCCCAAGAGACCCAGTACTTC.

The chain combines TRBV13 with TRBJ2-7; tentatively, D is TRBD2 (7 bases). Trimming left V 4 bases short and J 4 bases short, with 20 bases between. CDR1 is PRHDT, CDR2 FYEKMQ, per germline (reference sequence). This CDR3 has 16 amino acids. CDR3 in amino acids: CASSSRGAGVAYEQYF. CDR3 nucleotides: TGTGCCAGCAGCTCCCGGGGGGCGGGAGTGGCGTACGAGCAGTACTTC.

The genes are TRBV3-1 (or the pseudogene TRBV3-2) and TRBJ1-1; possible D gene TRBD1, 6 bases. The CDR3 length is 15 residues. The V gene's germline CDR1 is LGHDT and CDR2 YNNKEL (reference sequence). V was cut by 4 bases and J by 5 bases, with 17 bases left in between. DNA for the CDR3: TGTGCCAGCAGCCCGGGAACAGGGCGGAGGACTGAAGCTTTCTTT. Translating it yields CASSPGTGRRTEAFF.

The chain couples TRBV10-2 to TRBJ1-2; D perhaps matches TRBD1 (6 bases). Germline CDR1 is WSHSY and CDR2 is SAAADI. This CDR3 has 14 residues. V lost 2 bases, J lost 4 bases, and 11 bases lay in between. The CDR3 sequence: CASSETDRIYGYTF. The CDR3, as DNA: TGCGCCAGCAGTGAGACCGACAGGATCTATGGCTACACCTTC.

The genes are TRBV18 and TRBJ2-2; 11 positions match TRBD2. V lost 3 bases to trimming and J lost 4 bases; unmatched junction nucleotides: 7. Germline V gene data show CDR1 as KGHSH and CDR2 as LQKENI. CDR3 length equals 17 residues. The CDR3 coding sequence is TGTGCCAGCTCACCTCTCGGGACTAGCGGTACCACCGGGGAGCTGTTTTTT. It specifies CASSPLGTSGTTGELFF.

The CDR3, as DNA: TGTGCCAGCAGCTTGATGGGCCTCGAGGTACCGCCCCAGCATTTT. This gives the protein CASSLMGLEVPPQHF. The genes are TRBV5-6 and TRBJ1-5; D not certain. V gave up 1 base and J gave up 9 bases, with 17 bases separating them. CDR3 size: 15 residues. Germline V gene lookup returns CDR1 SGHDT and CDR2 YYEEEE.

This chain links TRBV5-1 with TRBJ1-1; D remains ambiguous. The CDR3 spans 14 residues. V lost 0 bases and J lost 2, with 8 bases in between. Germline lookup yields CDR1 SGHRS and CDR2 YFSETQ. CDR3 protein: CASSLEDFNTEAFF. In DNA form, the CDR3 reads TGCGCCAGCAGCTTGGAAGATTTCAACACTGAAGCTTTCTTT.

This chain links TRBV9 with TRBJ2-7; 11 nucleotides line up with TRBD2. The V and J ends lost 5 bases and 6 bases, in that order; junction bases with no gene match: 13. Germline CDR1 SGDLS, CDR2 YYNGEE. CDR3 size: 16 residues. The CDR3 DNA follows: TGTGCCAGCAGTATGGGTAGCGGGAGGGCCTTGAGCGAGCAGTACTTC. This translates into CASSMGSGRALSEQYF.

The chain couples TRBV2 to TRBJ1-1, with a tentative D call TRBD1 (6 bases). V was cut by 5 bases and J by 5 bases, with 15 bases left in between. Germline V gene data show CDR1 as SNHLY and CDR2 as FYNNEI. The CDR3 consists of 14 residues. Written as DNA, the CDR3 is TGTGCCAGCAGTTCTCAGGGGCGAGGGACTGAAGCTTTCTTT. Encoded protein: CASSSQGRGTEAFF.

The rearrangement joins TRBV5-1 to TRBJ2-2, with TRBD2 matching over 10 bases. V shed 7 bases and J 4 bases; nucleotides not matched to a gene: 7. There are 15 residues in the CDR3. CDR1 is SGHRS, CDR2 YFSETQ, per germline. The DNA of the CDR3 is TGCGCCAGCCAAAGGACTAGCGGTCGCACCGGGGAGCTGTTTTTT. It specifies CASQRTSGRTGELFF.

CDR3 nucleotides: TGTGCCAGCAGCGTCGCGGGGTACGGCGCGGGGACCCAGTACTTC. Translating it yields CASSVAGYGAGTQYF. The chain carries TRBV7-9 and TRBJ2-5; a possible D gene is TRBD2 (6 bases). Germline CDR1 SEHNR, CDR2 FQNEAQ (reference sequence). This CDR3 contains 15 residues. The V end lost 5 bases, the J end lost 7 bases, and 20 bases lay between the germline ends.